This T cell receptor beta chain was sequenced in a study of T cells in Graves' hyperthyroidism and ophthalmopathy (dated by TCRdb to about 2019). Study-wide context: Peripheral blood samples were taken at the time of initial diagnosis, prior to any treatment. The 100 or so discovery patients were randomly split 7:3 into training and test sets. In addition, the study compared T-cell repertoires in thyroid tissue and in blood from several Graves' hyperthyroidism patients. To identify TCR V-J signatures that set the groups apart, the researchers used a discovery cohort of roughly 100 patients, made up of under 45 with Graves' ophthalmopathy and 57 with stable Graves' hyperthyroidism. After blood sampling, hyperthyroidism patients were treated with methimazole at a starting dose of 30 mg daily, and ophthalmopathy patients were treated with high-dose intravenous methylprednisolone. The paper describes TCR Vbeta CDR3 sequencing of 135 peripheral blood samples, made up of approximately 40 ophthalmopathy patients, some 80 hyperthyroidism patients and 17 progressor patients. Prospective prediction of ophthalmopathy was tested in an independent validation cohort consisting of 18 to 20 hyperthyroidism patients and some 16 patients who later progressed to ophthalmopathy. What the study reported, not specific to this receptor: No statistical method was used to fix the sample size in advance, and group allocation was not hidden from the investigators. In validation, the model predicted progression to ophthalmopathy with about 71% sensitivity and less than 75% specificity, a median of about 6.7 months before onset. A model built on a 13 V-J signature distinguished ophthalmopathy from stable hyperthyroidism, reaching approximately 89% sensitivity and about 81% specificity in cross-validation and 80%/75% in testing. Most expanded thyroid clonotypes (frequency above 0.001) were also found in blood, which suggests that blood repertoires may mirror thyroid immune responses.

This clonotype was counted at least ten times. The specificity of this receptor is unknown. No base qualities exist here, and no much larger clone lies one base off it. Graves' hyperthyroidism was defined as stable when no progression to ophthalmopathy occurred over 18 months of follow-up. Hyperthyroidism patients were aged 18 to 65 years and newly diagnosed, with disease duration of less than 2 months. Patients with uncontrolled infections, other autoimmune diseases, pregnancy or lactation were excluded. Diagnoses were based on clinical symptoms, serum thyroxine and TRAb, thyroid ultrasound and orbital computed tomography. PBMCs were isolated from 7.5 to 10 ml of fresh peripheral blood by Ficoll-Paque density gradient centrifugation. Total RNA was extracted using Trizol reagent, and RNA quality was assessed on an Agilent 2100 Bioanalyzer. From the cysteine through the phenylalanine, the CDR3 covers 15 amino acids. Only CDR3 DNA is held: 45 bases, read in frame from base 1. CDR1 MDHEN and CDR2 SYDVKM are derived from the germline V gene. V is reduced by 4 bases and J by 4 bases, leaving a spacing of 16 bases between them.

Amplification of TCR beta CDR3 regions was carried out from RNA transcripts. The first round of RT-PCR for the TCR CDR3 was performed with the HTBI primer set and the Qiagen OneStep RT-PCR kit. A second multiplex PCR round built the libraries, followed by size selection and purification. Sequencing of the libraries was done on an Illumina HiSeq2000 using paired-end 100 bp reads. In the paper's pipeline: SOAPnuke was used to process the raw data, with reads discarded if the reads contained adapters or uncalled bases, had a mean Phred below 15, or lacked an exact constant-primer or identifier match. COPE v1.2.5 was used to merge high-quality paired reads, and clonotypes were defined as unique nucleotide sequences. MiTCR v1.1 was used to align the clonotypes against IMGT TRBV, TRBD and TRBJ reference segments. The analysis was restricted to V-J combinations with a frequency above 0.0001, which together covered 99.2% of the repertoires. The TCS score was defined as F50 (clonal expansion) divided by E x V (chaos), with BLOSUM62-based TCRdist calculated between CDR3 peptides within each V-J. Welch's t-statistics and random forest reduced fewer than 600 V-J features to roughly 13, which were used in a naive Bayes classifier (R e1071). TCRdb applied fastp at Q25 and MiXCR to the public reads, then kept only in-frame beta chains. Under each unique CDR3 protein, matching rows form one entry showing the most common genes and DNA. The V and J calls follow TCRdb's processing rather than the paper's. For this sample there are roughly 740,000 distinct CDR3 sequences; roughly 15% appear just once. Of the sample, around 8.1% is held by the ten largest clones.

The receptor was derived from a man aged 18 to 29 with Graves' hyperthyroidism. Recombination connected TRBV28 to TRBJ2-5; the D gene could be either TRBD1 or TRBD2, each agreeing at 6 bases. Sequencing was performed on blood. The sequence in DNA is TGTGCCAGCAGTTGGGGGGCGCGGAGGACAGAGACCCAGTACTTC. Translation gives CASSWGARRTETQYF.